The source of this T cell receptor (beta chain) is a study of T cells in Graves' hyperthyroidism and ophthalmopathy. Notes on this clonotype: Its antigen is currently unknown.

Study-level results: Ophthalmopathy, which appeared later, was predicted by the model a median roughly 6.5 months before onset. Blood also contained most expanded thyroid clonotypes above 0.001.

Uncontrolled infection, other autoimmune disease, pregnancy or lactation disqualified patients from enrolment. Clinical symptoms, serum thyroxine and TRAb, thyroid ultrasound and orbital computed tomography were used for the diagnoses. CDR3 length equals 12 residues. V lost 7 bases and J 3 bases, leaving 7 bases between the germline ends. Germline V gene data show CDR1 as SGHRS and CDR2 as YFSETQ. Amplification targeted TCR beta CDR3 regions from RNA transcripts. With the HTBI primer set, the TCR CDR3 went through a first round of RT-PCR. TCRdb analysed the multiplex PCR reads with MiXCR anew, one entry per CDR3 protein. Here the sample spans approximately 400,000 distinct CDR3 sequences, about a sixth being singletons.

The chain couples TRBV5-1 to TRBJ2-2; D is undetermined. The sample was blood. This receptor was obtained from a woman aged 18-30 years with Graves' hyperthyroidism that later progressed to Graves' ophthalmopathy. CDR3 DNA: TGCGCCAGCGGTCCACACACCGGGGAGCTGTTTTTT. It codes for CASGPHTGELFF.